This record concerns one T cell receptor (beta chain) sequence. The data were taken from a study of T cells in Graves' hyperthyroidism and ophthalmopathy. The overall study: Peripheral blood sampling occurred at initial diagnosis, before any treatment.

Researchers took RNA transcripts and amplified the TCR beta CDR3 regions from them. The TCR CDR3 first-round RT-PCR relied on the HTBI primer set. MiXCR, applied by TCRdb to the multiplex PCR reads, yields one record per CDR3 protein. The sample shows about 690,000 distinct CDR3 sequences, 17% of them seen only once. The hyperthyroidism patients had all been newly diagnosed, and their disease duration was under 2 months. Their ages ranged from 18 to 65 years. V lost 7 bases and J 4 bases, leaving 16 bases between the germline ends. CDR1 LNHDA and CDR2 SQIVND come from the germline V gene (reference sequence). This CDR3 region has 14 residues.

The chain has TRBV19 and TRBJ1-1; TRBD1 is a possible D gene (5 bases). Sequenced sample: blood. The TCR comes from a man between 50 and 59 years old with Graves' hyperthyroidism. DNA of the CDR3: TGTGCCAGTAACTCAGGGATCAGCGCCACTGAAGCTTTCTTT. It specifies CASNSGISATEAFF. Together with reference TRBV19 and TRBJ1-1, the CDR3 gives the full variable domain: DGGITQSPKYLFRKEGQNVTLSCEQNLNHDAMYWYRQDPGQGLRLIYYSQIVNDFQKGDIAEGYSVSREKKESFPLTVTSAQKNPTAFYLCASNSGISATEAFFGQGTRLTVV.